These 18 T cell receptor beta chains originate from one sample sequenced in a study of spatial heterogeneity in lung cancer. TCRdb re-called the 5' RACE reads with MiXCR, one entry per CDR3 protein. Seen here are several thousand distinct CDR3 sequences, approximately 10% observed once, and the top ten hold approximately 9%. General observations from the study: Counts of expanded intratumoral alpha and beta TCRs tracked tumor mutation counts.

These receptors' antigens are unknown. Time point in this sample: sample taken at primary tumor resection. The material was lung tumor tissue, obtained at surgery. The receptors come from a male donor with early-stage non-small cell lung cancer.

The rearrangement links TRBV20-1 to TRBJ2-3; D possibly uses TRBD1 or TRBD2 (5 bases each). This CDR3 contains 12 residues. Trimming took off 6 bases at V and 4 bases at J, with 11 bases between the two ends. CDR1 is DFQATT, CDR2 SNEGSKA, per germline (reference sequence). This CDR3 reads CSAWQGADTQYF. CDR3 coding DNA: TGCAGTGCGTGGCAGGGAGCAGATACGCAGTATTTT.

Judged by abundance, this clonotype is medium-sized. The J gene is TRBJ2-7, the V gene TRBV7-9; a possible D gene is TRBD1 (6 bases). The length of the CDR3 is 12 residues. V dropped 3 bases and J dropped 4 bases, with 7 bases sitting between them. CDR1 is SEHNR, CDR2 FQNEAQ, per germline (reference sequence). CDR3 sequence: CASSFTGYEQYF. Here the CDR3 DNA reads TGTGCCAGCAGCTTTACAGGGTACGAGCAGTACTTC.

V is TRBV6-1 and J is TRBJ2-6, with 7 bases matching TRBD1. The CDR3 consists of 16 residues. J was trimmed by 0 bases and V by 6 bases; bases with no gene match: 5. Germline-derived CDR1 and CDR2 are MNHNS and SASEGT. The CDR3 region is CASSIQGSSGANVLTF. The CDR3 bases are TGTGCCAGCAGCATACAGGGGAGCTCTGGGGCCAACGTCCTGACTTTC.

Details on this clonotype: A read error may be the cause here, since a much bigger clone is one base away. This chain connects TRBV29-1 to TRBJ1-6, with a tentative D call TRBD1 (6 bases). In germline, CDR1 is SQVTM, CDR2 ANQGSEA. This CDR3 spans 12 amino acids. The CDR3 coding sequence is TGCAGCGTTGGTACAGGGAATTTACCCCTCCACTTT. Amino acids: CSVGTGNLPLHF.

This chain joins TRBV6-6 and TRBJ2-1; 12 positions agree with TRBD2. The germline gives CDR1 MNHNY, CDR2 SVGAGI (reference sequence). The CDR3 sequence is 16 residues long. The junction had 4 bases not matched to a gene; V was cut back by 3 bases and J by 4 bases. As DNA, the CDR3 is TGTGCCAGCAGTTATCTAGCGGGAGGGTTTTACAATGAGCAGTTCTTC. Translated, it gives CASSYLAGGFYNEQFF.

Points on this clonotype: This may stem from a read error, because a much larger clone lies one nucleotide away. The V and J genes are TRBV24-1 and TRBJ2-3; D uncertain. This CDR3 has 14 residues. The V end was cut by 7 bases, the J end by 5 bases, with 15 bases between. From germline, CDR1 is KGHDR and CDR2 SFDVKD. CDR3 nucleotide sequence: TGTGCCACCAGCCTTGACTGGGCAGGAGATACGCAGTATTTT. Encoded protein: CATSLDWAGDTQYF.

This clonotype was counted only a few times. The gene calls are TRBV28 and TRBJ2-7, with D perhaps TRBD2 (5 bases). With 2 bases removed from V and 3 bases from J, the gap between germline ends came to 8 bases. Germline V gives CDR1 MDHEN, CDR2 SYDVKM. This CDR3 comprises 13 residues. The DNA for the CDR3 is TGTGCCAGCAGTTTAGAGGCGGGCTACGAGCAGTACTTC. It specifies CASSLEAGYEQYF.

This clonotype was seen many times. V usage is TRBV7-9 and J usage is TRBJ2-1; D unclear. This CDR3 is built from 14 residues. Trimming pared 1 base from V and 5 bases from J, leaving 9 bases between. Germline V gene data show CDR1 as SEHNR and CDR2 as FQNEAQ (reference sequence). The CDR3 here is CASSLGGSNNEQFF. The CDR3, as DNA: TGTGCCAGCAGCTTAGGGGGTTCGAACAATGAGCAGTTCTTC.

Sample share makes this clonotype medium-sized. The chain combines TRBV19 with TRBJ1-2, with 7 bases identical to TRBD1. Germline V gene data show CDR1 as LNHDA and CDR2 as SQIVND (reference sequence). V trimming: 3 bases; J trimming: 8 bases; junction bases outside the gene matches: 6. The CDR3 is made up of 13 amino acids. CDR3 sequence reads: CASSIDRAVGYTF. The CDR3 DNA reads TGTGCCAGTAGTATCGACAGGGCGGTGGGCTACACCTTC.

This clonotype rates as medium-sized. A junction boundary mismatches the germline segment, possibly from a read error. This rearrangement joins TRBV28 to TRBJ1-6; D is ambiguous. Germline CDR1 and CDR2: MDHEN and SYDVKM. This CDR3 contains 14 residues. The CDR3 here is CATSLSRTNSPLHF. Here the CDR3 DNA reads TGTGCCACCAGTTTGTCACGGACTAATTCACCCCTCCACTTT.

The V and J genes are TRBV5-6 and TRBJ2-7; TRBD1 agrees at 9 bases. Looked up from germline, CDR1 is SGHDT and CDR2 is YYEEEE. The CDR3 contains 15 residues. The J segment lost 6 bases and the V segment lost 5 bases, leaving 12 bases of the junction unmatched. The CDR3 is CASSPPGQGRGEQYF. CDR3 nucleotides: TGTGCCAGCAGTCCCCCGGGACAGGGTAGAGGCGAGCAGTACTTC.

This clonotype is medium-sized. The chain couples TRBV12-3 or TRBV12-4 to TRBJ2-4, with 8 bases identical to TRBD2. The CDR3 length is 17 residues. V shed 1 base and J 1 base; nucleotides not matched to a gene: 6. CDR3 coding DNA: TGTGCCAGCAGTTTAGGTTACGGGGGGGCCGCCAAAAACATTCAGTACTTC. Amino acid sequence: CASSLGYGGAAKNIQYF.

The gene calls are TRBV20-1 and TRBJ1-6, with 11 positions matching TRBD1. The CDR3 extends over 15 amino acids. CDR1 DFQATT and CDR2 SNEGSKA come from the germline V gene (reference sequence). V trimming: 4 bases; J trimming: 7 bases; junction bases outside the gene matches: 6. CDR3 amino acids: CSAKTGQGDNSPLHF. The CDR3 nucleotides are TGCAGTGCTAAAACGGGACAGGGGGACAATTCACCCCTCCACTTT.

In this sample, this clonotype turned up many times. The chain carries TRBV19 and TRBJ2-7, with TRBD1 identical over 9 bases. The CDR3 has 15 amino acids. Germline CDR1 and CDR2: LNHDA and SQIVND (reference sequence). V lost 5 bases, J lost 3 bases, and 8 bases stayed unmatched. DNA for the CDR3: TGTGCCAGTAGTCTTAAACAGGGGGCGCACTACGAGCAGTACTTC. Protein: CASSLKQGAHYEQYF.

By its share, this clonotype is medium-sized. For the CDR3, the DNA is TGTGCCAGCAGCCCCCGCCGGCCTAGCGGTAACGGGGAGCTGTTTTTT. This sequence encodes CASSPRRPSGNGELFF. This chain uses TRBV7-2 with TRBJ2-2; TRBD2 matches 7 bases. This CDR3 spans 16 amino acids. The V and J ends lost 5 bases and 7 bases, in that order; junction bases with no gene match: 13. Germline lookup yields CDR1 SGHTA and CDR2 FQGNSA.

V usage is TRBV29-1 and J usage is TRBJ2-1; 10 nucleotides line up with TRBD2. The CDR3 is made up of 15 amino acids. Germline V gives CDR1 SQVTM, CDR2 ANQGSEA. V was clipped by 6 bases and J by 6 bases; unmatched bases: 11. The CDR3 loop reads CSVASLAGVGNEQFF. The CDR3 DNA reads as TGCAGCGTAGCTAGTCTAGCGGGAGTTGGCAATGAGCAGTTCTTC.

This clonotype is categorized as medium-sized. This chain joins TRBV5-1 and TRBJ1-3, with 9 positions matching TRBD1. CDR1 and CDR2 (germline): SGHRS, YFSETQ. The CDR3 loop spans 15 amino acids. The V and J ends lost 5 bases and 4 bases, in that order; junction bases with no gene match: 7. CDR3 in amino acids: CASSPGQGDGNTIYF. The DNA for the CDR3 is TGCGCCAGCAGTCCGGGACAGGGAGACGGAAACACCATATATTTT.

Judged by abundance, this clonotype is medium-sized. V and J are TRBV20-1 and TRBJ1-2, with D perhaps matching TRBD1 (6 bases). This CDR3 has 14 residues. Germline values: CDR1 DFQATT, CDR2 SNEGSKA (reference sequence). V was trimmed by 1 base and J by 7 bases, leaving 16 bases between them. CDR3 nucleotides: TGCAGTGCTAGAGCCCCAGGGGCGTCCCTTGGCTACACCTTC. This translates into CSARAPGASLGYTF.